The T cell receptor (beta chain) under discussion was sequenced for a study of blood T cell repertoires in COVID-19. Repertoires were generated with immunoSEQ multiplex PCR, while TCRdb's copy carries only in-frame clones and drops some. This table holds 150,000 to 200,000 clones, about 88% found once. With V trimmed by 5 bases and J by 2 bases, 4 bases remained unmatched. CDR3 size: 14 residues. Germline-derived CDR1 and CDR2 are SNHLY and FYNNEI. The sequence was obtained from a human donor in a cohort sampled during active COVID-19. The sequenced sample consisted of peripheral blood. This chain joins TRBV2 and TRBJ2-7; TRBD2 agrees at 9 bases. This CDR3 is CASSTSGRTYEQYF. CDR3 DNA: TGTGCCAGCAGTACTAGCGGGCGTACCTACGAGCAGTACTTC.